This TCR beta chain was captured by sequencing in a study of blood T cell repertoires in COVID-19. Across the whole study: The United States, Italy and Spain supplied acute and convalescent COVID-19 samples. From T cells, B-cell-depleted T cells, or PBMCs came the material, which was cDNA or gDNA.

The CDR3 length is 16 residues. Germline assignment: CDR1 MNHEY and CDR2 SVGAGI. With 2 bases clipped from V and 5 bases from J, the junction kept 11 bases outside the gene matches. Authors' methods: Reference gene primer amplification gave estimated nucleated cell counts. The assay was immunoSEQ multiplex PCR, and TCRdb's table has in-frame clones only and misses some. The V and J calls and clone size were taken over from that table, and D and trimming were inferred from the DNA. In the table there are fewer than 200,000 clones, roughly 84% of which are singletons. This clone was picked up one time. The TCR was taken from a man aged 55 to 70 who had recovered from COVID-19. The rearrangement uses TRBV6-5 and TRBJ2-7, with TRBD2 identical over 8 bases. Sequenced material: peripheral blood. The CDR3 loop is CASSYAAGATQDEQYF. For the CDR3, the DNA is TGTGCCAGCAGTTACGCAGCGGGGGCCACCCAGGACGAGCAGTACTTC.